This T cell receptor beta chain was identified in a study of blood T cells in healthy people across ages. Study-level information: About one barcoded TCR beta cDNA was captured per two T cells.

CDR3 length: 15 amino acids. CDR1 SGHTA and CDR2 FQGNSA come from the germline V gene. At least 6 million PBMCs were isolated per sample. Per individual sample, total RNA of at least 6 micrograms was extracted. A second PCR of about 7 to 12 cycles used a sample-barcoded 5' primer and a J-beta primer mix. TCRdb reprocessed the 5' RACE reads via MiXCR and lists one record per CDR3 protein. This sample has over 600,000 distinct CDR3 sequences, with around 45% found just once. As concerns this clonotype: The junction does not match germline at one end; this may be a read error.

Sample: blood. J is TRBJ1-4 and V is TRBV7-2; TRBD1 might be the D (6 bases). The TCR was taken from a man older than 75 in good health. DNA of the CDR3: TGTGCCAGCAGCGTAGCGACAGGTTTTAATGAAAAACTGTTTTTT. Its protein product is CASSVATGFNEKLFF. Filled out from reference TRBV7-2 and TRBJ1-4, the complete variable domain reads GAGVSQSPSNKVTEKGKDVELRCDPISGHTALYWYRQSLGQGLEFLIYFQGNSAPDKSGLPSDRFSAERTGGSVSTLTIQRTQQEDSAVYLCASSVATGFNEKLFFGSGTQLSVL.